Presented here are 18 T cell receptor beta chains from one specimen sequenced in a study of human T cells and chemical hapten exposure (dated by TCRdb to the early 2020s). The sample's time point, from its label and the paper: patch test 1, 2 weeks after DPC sensitization. The treatment or condition label, read with the paper, signifies: therapeutic diphenylcyclopropenone sensitization with weekly scalp DPC. Library preparation employed RACE. The data were produced on a NextSeq 500. TCRdb trimmed public reads at Q25 via fastp, called clones via MiXCR and kept in-frame beta chains. Every entry covers one CDR3 protein and lists the most common genes and DNA from its rows. In all, the sample holds around 380,000 distinct CDR3 sequences, and roughly 4.8% of those were seen once. Of the sample, under 3% falls within the top ten clones. This material consisted of whole blood, taken in connection with sensitization to the hapten diphenylcyclopropenone (DPC). These receptors came from a woman aged 45-65 years with alopecia areata. Some clones in this sample may be carry-over from other donors' samples.

At least ten counts were recorded for this clonotype. The J gene is TRBJ2-1, the V gene TRBV20-1; D is unresolved. Germline CDR1 DFQATT, CDR2 SNEGSKA (reference sequence). CDR3 size: 13 residues. The ends were cut back, 5 bases at V and 1 base at J, with 9 bases in the middle. The CDR3 sequence: CSAPRRSYNEQFF. In DNA, the CDR3 is TGCAGTGCTCCGCGAAGGTCCTACAATGAGCAGTTCTTC.

In this sample, this clonotype turned up a few times. One end of the junction fails to match germline, which may point to a read error. This chain joins TRBV12-3 or TRBV12-4 and TRBJ1-4; the D is unclear. The CDR3 extends over 14 amino acids. The CDR3 here is CASSEGSTNEKLFF. DNA of the CDR3: TGTGCCAGCAGTGAGGGATCAACGAATGAAAAACTGTTTTTT.

This clonotype turned up a few times. The chain links TRBV5-1 to TRBJ1-5, with a tentative D call TRBD1 (6 bases). The CDR3 is 14 amino acids. Trimming shortened V by 3 bases and J by 5 bases, and 12 bases separated the two germline ends. The V gene's germline CDR1 is SGHRS and CDR2 YFSETQ. The CDR3 bases are TGCGCCAGCAGCTCCGGGGGGGCGGATCAGCCCCAGCATTTT. Translation gives CASSSGGADQPQHF.

This clonotype occurred many times. The chain employs TRBV20-1 and TRBJ2-3, with TRBD1 matching 7 bases. This CDR3 region has 14 residues. Looked up from germline, CDR1 is DFQATT and CDR2 is SNEGSKA (reference sequence). V was pared by 4 bases and J by 3 bases, with 7 bases of the junction left unmatched. The CDR3 DNA reads TGCAGTGCTAATTCCCCCAGGGGGACAGATACGCAGTATTTT. This gives the protein CSANSPRGTDTQYF.

The chain joins TRBV10-3 to TRBJ1-2, with D unresolved. The length of the CDR3 is 12 residues. V lost 8 bases, J lost 8 bases, and 15 bases lay in between. Germline V lookup: CDR1 ENHRY, CDR2 SYGVKD. CDR3 loop: CAIDSRKGGYTF. The CDR3, as DNA: TGTGCCATCGACTCGAGAAAAGGAGGCTACACCTTC.

In its sample, this clonotype was seen many times. The chain links TRBV13 to TRBJ2-3; TRBD2 is a possible D gene (5 bases). CDR1 is PRHDT and CDR2 is FYEKMQ in the germline V gene (reference sequence). The V end was cut by 1 base, the J end by 5 bases, with 16 bases between. This CDR3 spans 16 amino acids. The CDR3 reads CASSLARRRREDTQYF. The CDR3, as DNA: TGTGCCAGCAGCTTAGCGAGGAGGCGGAGAGAAGATACGCAGTATTTT.

This clonotype was seen a few times. The J gene is TRBJ2-3, the V gene TRBV10-2, with no clear D. The V and J ends lost 3 bases and 0 bases respectively, with 10 bases between them. The CDR3 runs 15 residues. Germline V lookup: CDR1 WSHSY, CDR2 SAAADI. The CDR3 region has the DNA TGCGCCAGCAGTGACCCGGCATCTAGCACAGATACGCAGTATTTT. Protein sequence: CASSDPASSTDTQYF.

In its sample, this clonotype was seen many times. This chain uses TRBV9 with TRBJ2-7; 9 nucleotides agree with TRBD1. The CDR3 is made up of 15 amino acids. The germline CDR1 and CDR2 sequences are SGDLS and YYNGEE. With 1 base clipped from V and 1 base from J, the junction kept 3 bases outside the gene matches. CDR3 DNA: TGTGCCAGCAGCGTATCAGGACAGGGGTCCTACGAGCAGTACTTC. Its translation: CASSVSGQGSYEQYF.

This clonotype was found a few times. The rearrangement links TRBV5-1 to TRBJ2-3; 10 nucleotides align to TRBD2. The CDR3 runs 16 residues. Germline CDR1 is SGHRS and CDR2 is YFSETQ. Trimming cost V 2 bases and J 3 bases; bases outside gene matches: 6. The CDR3 loop is CASSFTLAGPTDTQYF. The CDR3 DNA reads as TGCGCCAGCAGCTTTACACTAGCGGGGCCAACAGATACGCAGTATTTT.

This clonotype appeared a few times. The genes are TRBV10-3 and TRBJ2-4, with D possibly TRBD2 on 6 matching bases. This CDR3 spans 18 amino acids. CDR1 ENHRY and CDR2 SYGVKD come from the germline V gene. V was pared by 0 bases and J by 2 bases, with 17 bases between. In DNA form, the CDR3 reads TGTGCCATCAGTGAGTCGAACACTCCGGGGGAAACCAAAAACATTCAGTACTTC. Translating it yields CAISESNTPGETKNIQYF.

The chain couples TRBV7-2 to TRBJ1-5; D might be TRBD1 (6 bases). Germline CDR1 reads SGHTA; CDR2 reads FQGNSA. V was clipped by 6 bases and J by 2 bases, with 23 bases between them. The CDR3 runs to 18 residues. CDR3 region: CASRSIMPGGLGNQPQHF. CDR3 bases: TGTGCCAGCAGATCAATCATGCCCGGGGGGCTGGGCAATCAGCCCCAGCATTTT.

The V and J genes are TRBV2 and TRBJ1-2; the match to TRBD1 covers 10 bases. Trimming removed 3 bases from V and 8 bases from J; junction bases left unmatched: 6. The germline CDR1 and CDR2 sequences are SNHLY and FYNNEI. The CDR3 consists of 14 residues. The CDR3, as DNA: TGTGCCAGCAGTGAGGACAGGGGGATAAGGGGCTACACCTTC. Residues: CASSEDRGIRGYTF.

This clonotype was observed at least ten times. The chain links TRBV4-3 to TRBJ2-5, with 9 bases aligning to TRBD2. The germline V gene encodes CDR1 LGHNA and CDR2 YSLEER. The CDR3 sequence is 15 residues long. The V and J ends lost 1 base and 3 bases, in that order; junction bases with no gene match: 3. DNA for the CDR3: TGCGCCAGCAGCCAAGTACTAGCGGGCGAAGAGACCCAGTACTTC. Its translation is CASSQVLAGEETQYF.

This sequence joins TRBV7-9 and TRBJ1-2, with D unresolved. Germline V gene data show CDR1 as SEHNR and CDR2 as FQNEAQ (reference sequence). The CDR3 contains 13 residues. V was pared by 3 bases and J by 2 bases, with 7 bases between. The CDR3 nucleotides read TGTGCCAGCAGCTTTAGCCGAAACTATGGCTACACCTTC. It yields the protein CASSFSRNYGYTF.

This clonotype showed up many times. The chain uses TRBV11-2 and TRBJ2-1; 8 bases map to TRBD1. Trimming cost V 1 base and J 4 bases; bases outside gene matches: 3. The CDR3 is 15 residues long. In germline, CDR1 is SGHAT, CDR2 FQNNGV. The CDR3 bases are TGTGCCAGCAGCTTAGTCAGGGGGCAGTACAATGAGCAGTTCTTC. It specifies CASSLVRGQYNEQFF. The entire variable domain, with the rest obtained from reference TRBV11-2 and TRBJ2-1, is as follows: EAGVAQSPRYKIIEKRQSVAFWCNPISGHATLYWYQQILGQGPKLLIQFQNNGVVDDSQLPKDRFSAERLKGVDSTLKIQPAKLEDSAVYLCASSLVRGQYNEQFFGPGTRLTVL.

The V and J genes are TRBV5-1 and TRBJ1-1, with D uncertain. V lost 5 bases, J lost 1 base, and 12 bases lay in between. The CDR3 spans 14 residues. Germline loops: CDR1 SGHRS, CDR2 YFSETQ. The CDR3 DNA reads as TGCGCCAGCAGTTACGATAACCCGAACACTGAAGCTTTCTTT. It specifies CASSYDNPNTEAFF.

This clonotype was found a few times. The rearrangement joins TRBV4-1 to TRBJ1-2; the D is unclear. The V gene lost 0 bases and the J gene lost 3 bases, with 11 bases spanning the gap. CDR1 and CDR2 (germline): MGHRA, YSYEKL. This CDR3 spans 15 amino acids. The CDR3 region has the DNA TGCGCCAGCAGCCAAGATCCGGGTATTGACTATGGCTACACCTTC. It encodes CASSQDPGIDYGYTF.

This clonotype was seen at least ten times. The V and J genes are TRBV24-1 and TRBJ1-2; possible D gene TRBD1, 6 bases. V was shortened by 3 bases and J by 8 bases, with 12 bases between the two germline ends. Germline values: CDR1 KGHDR, CDR2 SFDVKD. The CDR3 is made up of 13 amino acids. CDR3 region: CATSDDQGLGYTF. In DNA, the CDR3 is TGTGCCACCAGTGATGATCAGGGGCTCGGCTACACCTTC.